This T cell receptor (beta chain) is from a study of cytomegalovirus exposure and HLA in healthy donors. Study results and caveats: What TCR beta sequences reportedly achieved was accurate prediction of HLA-A and HLA-B alleles in most subjects.

About this clone itself: The target antigen is unknown.

PCR employed 60 Vbeta and 13 Jbeta primers. The assay was immunoSEQ multiplex PCR, and TCRdb's table has in-frame clones only and misses some. The table lists 99,000 or so clones, under 85% of them singletons. Trimming at V came to 4 bases and at J to 0 bases, leaving 6 bases not matched to a gene. CDR3 length: 16 residues. Looked up from germline, CDR1 is SGHRS and CDR2 is YFSETQ. Sequenced sample: PBMCs. This receptor was taken from a woman between 40 and 50 years old in good health and CMV-seropositive. This chain joins TRBV5-1 and TRBJ2-1, with 8 bases matching TRBD1. DNA of the CDR3: TGCGCCAGCAGCCAAGGACAGGGAAGCTCCTACAATGAGCAGTTCTTC. It encodes CASSQGQGSSYNEQFF.